This T cell receptor beta chain was profiled in a study of CD8+CD57+ T cells in acquired aplastic anemia. An expansion of CD8+CD57+ cells by flow cytometry had been shown in patients chosen for sequencing. The study sampled blood from patients who had received no therapy. This clonotype has just one count. Profiling of TCR beta VDJ combinations and CDR3 sequences used genomic DNA as template. Using its own MiXCR run on the reads, TCRdb lists one record per CDR3 protein. This repertoire shows roughly 200,000 distinct CDR3 sequences, around 63% found once; its top ten account for 40% to 50%. This CDR3 is 14 amino acids long. Trimming stripped 5 bases from V and 7 bases from J, with 12 bases between.

Sample: sorted CD4+, CD8+, or CD8+CD57+ T cells (not recorded which) from PBMCs. This chain links TRBV12-3 or TRBV12-4 with TRBJ1-6, with a tentative D call TRBD1 (5 bases). The sequence was obtained from a human donor with aplastic anemia. The CDR3 DNA follows: TGTGCCAGCAGTGGGACCTCGGAGAATTCACCCCTCCACTTT. Encoded protein: CASSGTSENSPLHF.